Each of the 14 T cell receptor beta chains below was sequenced from the same sample in a study of a mutant IDH1 vaccine in newly diagnosed glioma. The time point here: baseline, week 1 (first vaccination visit). Treatment given: pre-vaccination baseline after standard-of-care therapy. Repertoires were generated with immunoSEQ multiplex PCR, while TCRdb's copy carries only in-frame clones and drops some. The sample includes about 88,000 clones, roughly 87% of them seen just once. The specimen was PBMCs, collected from a glioma patient treated with radiotherapy, temozolomide or both. The receptors shown here come from a middle-aged man with glioma. Some clones in this sample may be carry-over from other donors' samples.

V is TRBV5-1 and J is TRBJ1-1, with TRBD1 matching 11 bases. V shed 3 bases, J shed 7 bases, and the junction held 8 bases outside the gene matches. CDR3 length equals 15 residues. Germline CDR1 SGHRS, CDR2 YFSETQ. The CDR3 spells CASSSGQGAYNEAFF. The CDR3 DNA reads TGCGCCAGCAGCTCCGGACAGGGGGCGTATAATGAAGCTTTCTTT.

The genes are TRBV7-2 and TRBJ1-5; possibly TRBD1 for D (5 bases). The length of the CDR3 is 13 residues. Looked up from germline, CDR1 is SGHTA and CDR2 is FQGNSA. The V end was cut by 3 bases, the J end by 7 bases, with 10 bases between. CDR3 nucleotides: TGTGCCAGCAGCTTTAGGGGAGGCCAGCCCCAGCATTTT. The encoded protein is CASSFRGGQPQHF.

The chain uses TRBV18 and TRBJ1-6, with a tentative D call TRBD1 (6 bases). With 5 bases removed from V and 6 bases from J, the gap between germline ends came to 17 bases. Germline V lookup: CDR1 KGHSH, CDR2 LQKENI. The length of the CDR3 is 16 residues. Here the CDR3 reads CASSDRDIWANSPLHF. CDR3 DNA: TGTGCCAGCTCAGACCGGGACATCTGGGCTAATTCACCCCTCCACTTT.

The CDR3 here is CASSPALDSSYEQYF. As DNA, the CDR3 is TGTGCCAGCAGTCCGGCCCTGGACAGCTCCTACGAGCAGTACTTC. V is TRBV6-5 and J is TRBJ2-7, with D maybe TRBD1 (6 bases). The CDR3 extends over 15 amino acids. CDR1 and CDR2 (germline): MNHEY, SVGAGI. V was pared by 5 bases and J by 0 bases, with 14 bases between.

CDR3 in amino acids: CACDGSEKLFF. The CDR3 DNA sequence: TGTGCCTGTGATGGGAGTGAAAAACTGTTTTTT. The rearrangement uses TRBV30 and TRBJ1-4, with D uncertain. This CDR3 region has 11 residues. The germline V gene encodes CDR1 GTSNPN and CDR2 SVGIG (reference sequence). With 6 bases removed from V and 7 bases from J, the gap between germline ends came to 9 bases.

This chain uses TRBV7-2 with TRBJ2-7; the D is unclear. V was clipped by 4 bases and J by 3 bases, with 10 bases between them. The CDR3 is 13 residues long. Germline assignment: CDR1 SGHTA and CDR2 FQGNSA. The DNA of the CDR3 is TGTGCCAGCAGCTCCACGGCAGTCTACGAGCAGTACTTC. It translates to CASSSTAVYEQYF.

This clone was observed once. The rearrangement uses TRBV21-1 and TRBJ1-4. TRBV21-1 is labeled a pseudogene. The CDR3 is 11 amino acids. Written as DNA, the CDR3 is TGTGCCAGCGTCCGCGATGAAAAACTGTTTTTT. Its translation is CASVRDEKLFF.

The chain carries TRBV4-2 and TRBJ2-3; 7 nucleotides match TRBD1. Germline CDR1 reads LGHNA; CDR2 reads YNFKEQ. CDR3 length equals 16 residues. V lost 1 base to trimming and J lost 0 bases; unmatched junction nucleotides: 4. CDR3 loop: CASSQGGQPSTDTQYF. The DNA of the CDR3 is TGTGCCAGCAGCCAAGGGGGACAGCCTAGCACAGATACGCAGTATTTT.

V gene TRBV15 combines with J gene TRBJ2-7; no definite D call. V lost 3 bases and J lost 2, with 11 bases in between. The germline V gene has CDR1 LNHNV and CDR2 YYDKDF (reference sequence). CDR3 size: 14 residues. In DNA form, the CDR3 reads TGTGCCACCAGCAGTAGTCAGCGACCCTACGAGCAGTACTTC. Translated: CATSSSQRPYEQYF.

The chain is built from TRBV5-4 and TRBJ1-2, with 8 nucleotides matching TRBD1. Germline V gene lookup returns CDR1 SGHNT and CDR2 YYREEE (reference sequence). The ends lost 5 bases at V and 4 bases at J; junction bases unmatched: 7. The CDR3 loop spans 14 amino acids. CDR3 residues: CASRIPGTGYGYTF. In nucleotides, the CDR3 is TGTGCCAGCAGAATACCAGGGACAGGCTATGGCTACACCTTC.

The sample holds a few counts of this clone. The chain combines TRBV25-1 with TRBJ1-2; a possible D gene is TRBD1 (6 bases). This CDR3 region has 15 residues. V dropped 2 bases and J dropped 3 bases, with 13 bases sitting between them. The germline V gene encodes CDR1 MGHDK and CDR2 SYGVNS. CDR3 nucleotide sequence: TGTGCCAGCAGTGAACCGGGGGCGGGGGACTATGGCTACACCTTC. This sequence encodes CASSEPGAGDYGYTF.

This chain links TRBV5-1 with TRBJ1-1; 7 bases line up with TRBD1. V lost 6 bases and J lost 1; bases outside the gene matches: 12. The CDR3 spans 16 residues. Germline V lookup: CDR1 SGHRS, CDR2 YFSETQ. In nucleotides, the CDR3 is TGCGCCAGCACCTGGGAGCCGGACAGGCCGAACACTGAAGCTTTCTTT. Protein: CASTWEPDRPNTEAFF.

The V and J genes are TRBV29-1 and TRBJ2-7, with 7 bases that match TRBD1. The CDR3 has 12 residues. After removal of 4 bases from V and 1 base from J, the junction contained 1 base not matched to a gene. The germline CDR1 and CDR2 sequences are SQVTM and ANQGSEA. The CDR3 nucleotides read TGCAGCGTTGCGGGACAGTCCTACGAGCAGTACTTC. The encoded protein is CSVAGQSYEQYF.

The chain carries TRBV5-1 and TRBJ1-2; tentatively, D is TRBD1 (6 bases). CDR3 length: 16 amino acids. The germline V gene has CDR1 SGHRS and CDR2 YFSETQ. V was shortened by 0 bases and J by 6 bases, with 18 bases between the two germline ends. This chain's CDR3 is CASSLVAGVGLDGYTF. The CDR3 coding sequence is TGCGCCAGCAGCTTGGTAGCAGGGGTAGGGCTTGATGGCTACACCTTC.